The following is a T cell receptor (beta chain) sequence with its context. This clone was seen repeatedly, ten times or more. Its antigen is currently not known. It has no much larger one-base neighbor in the sample; base qualities were not kept. This sample was included in a study of technical replicates of blood from several donors (dated by TCRdb to about 2017). The library was built by means of the immunoSEQ multiplex PCR assay. TCRdb obtained this table from immuneACCESS and retained in-frame rearrangements with V and J assigned. These tables miss some clones; where compared with another copy, unresolved V genes account for less than half of the shortfall, and the remainder is unexplained. This sample comprises over 70,000 clones, around 93% of them detected only once. The top ten constitute 0.34% of the sample. The junction carries 7 bases between V and J, which are trimmed by 2 bases and 0 bases respectively. According to the germline V gene, CDR1 reads SGHNT and CDR2 reads YENEEA. From its cysteine to its phenylalanine, the CDR3 spans 14 amino acids. Only the CDR3 DNA is retained, 42 bases long and in frame from the first base.

Sequencing used T cells isolated from PBMCs. The sequence links TRBV11-3 to TRBJ1-1, with the D gene too uncertain to name. This sequence originates from a human donor in good health. For the CDR3, the sequence is CASSLTSLNTEAFF. The DNA sequence reads TGTGCCAGCAGCTTAACAAGTTTGAACACTGAAGCTTTCTTT.